This T cell receptor beta chain appears in the sequencing data of a study of T cell responses to AZD1222 COVID-19 vaccine. Study-level findings and limits: Close to half of spike-specific TCRs reportedly recognize unmutated variant regions. Only a handful of people who got AZD1222 tested seropositive at baseline.

Timing groups of about 4 and about 12 weeks for second doses were pooled. The CDR3 loop spans 15 amino acids. The germline V gene has CDR1 SGHRS and CDR2 YFSETQ. Unmatched junction bases numbered 7, after V lost 3 bases and J lost 5 bases. Remarks on this clone: Its antigen is unknown.

Measured with immunoSEQ multiplex PCR; TCRdb has only the in-frame clones, and not every one. The sample holds some 170,000 clones, approximately 93% seen once. This specimen consisted of peripheral blood, obtained 28 days after the second AZD1222 dose. The clonotype comes from an adult who received the AZD1222 COVID-19 vaccine. The chain uses TRBV5-1 and TRBJ2-1; 8 bases line up with TRBD2. This CDR3 is CASSSAGTRNNEQFF. CDR3 nucleotide sequence: TGCGCCAGCAGCTCGGCCGGGACTAGAAACAATGAGCAGTTCTTC.